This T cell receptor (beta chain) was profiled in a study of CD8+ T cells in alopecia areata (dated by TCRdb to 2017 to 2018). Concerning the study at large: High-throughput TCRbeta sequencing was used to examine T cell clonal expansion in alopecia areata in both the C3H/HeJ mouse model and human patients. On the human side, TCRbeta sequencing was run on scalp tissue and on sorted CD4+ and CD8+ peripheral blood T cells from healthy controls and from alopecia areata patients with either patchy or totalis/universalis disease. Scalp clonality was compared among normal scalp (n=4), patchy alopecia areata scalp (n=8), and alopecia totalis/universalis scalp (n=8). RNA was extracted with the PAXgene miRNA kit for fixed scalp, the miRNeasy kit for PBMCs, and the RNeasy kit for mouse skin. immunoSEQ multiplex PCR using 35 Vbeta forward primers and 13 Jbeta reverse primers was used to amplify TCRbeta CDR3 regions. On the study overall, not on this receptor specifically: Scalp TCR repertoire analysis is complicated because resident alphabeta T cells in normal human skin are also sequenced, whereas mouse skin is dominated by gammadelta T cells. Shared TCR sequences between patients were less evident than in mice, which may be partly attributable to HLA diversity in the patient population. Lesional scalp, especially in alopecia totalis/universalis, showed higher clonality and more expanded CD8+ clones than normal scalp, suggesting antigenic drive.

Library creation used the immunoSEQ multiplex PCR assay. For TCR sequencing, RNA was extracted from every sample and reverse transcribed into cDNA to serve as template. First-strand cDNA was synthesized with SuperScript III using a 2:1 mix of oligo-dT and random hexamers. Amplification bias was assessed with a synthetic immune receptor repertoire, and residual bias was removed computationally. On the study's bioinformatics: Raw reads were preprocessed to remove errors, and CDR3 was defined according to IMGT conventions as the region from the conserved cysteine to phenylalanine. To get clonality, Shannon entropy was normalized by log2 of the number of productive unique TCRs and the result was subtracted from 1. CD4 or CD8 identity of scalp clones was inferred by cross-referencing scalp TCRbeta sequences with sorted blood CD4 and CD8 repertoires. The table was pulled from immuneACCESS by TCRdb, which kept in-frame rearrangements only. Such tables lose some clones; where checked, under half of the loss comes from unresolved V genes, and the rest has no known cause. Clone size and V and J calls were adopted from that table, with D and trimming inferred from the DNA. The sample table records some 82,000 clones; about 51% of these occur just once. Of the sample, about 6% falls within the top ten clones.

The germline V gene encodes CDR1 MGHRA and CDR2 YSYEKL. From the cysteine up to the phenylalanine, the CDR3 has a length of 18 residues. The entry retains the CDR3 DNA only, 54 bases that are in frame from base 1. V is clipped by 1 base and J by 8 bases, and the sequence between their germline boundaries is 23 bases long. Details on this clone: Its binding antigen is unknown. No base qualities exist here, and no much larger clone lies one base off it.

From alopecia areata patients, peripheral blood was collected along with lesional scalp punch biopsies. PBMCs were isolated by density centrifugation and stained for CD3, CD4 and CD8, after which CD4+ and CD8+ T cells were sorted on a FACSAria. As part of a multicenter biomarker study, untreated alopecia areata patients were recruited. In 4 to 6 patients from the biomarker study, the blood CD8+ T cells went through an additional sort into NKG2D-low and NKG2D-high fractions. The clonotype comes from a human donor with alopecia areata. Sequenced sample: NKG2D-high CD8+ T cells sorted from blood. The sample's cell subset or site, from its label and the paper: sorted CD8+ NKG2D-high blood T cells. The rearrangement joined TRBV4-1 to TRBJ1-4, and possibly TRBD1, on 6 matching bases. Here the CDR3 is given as CASSQGSLGGPRREKLFF. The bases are TGCGCCAGCAGCCAAGGGTCCCTCGGGGGGCCGAGGAGGGAAAAACTGTTTTTT.